The subject of this entry is one T cell receptor beta chain. The data derive from a study of blood T cell repertoires in COVID-19. Background on the study: The United States, Italy and Spain supplied acute and convalescent COVID-19 samples. PBMCs, B-cell-depleted T cells, or T cells were the source of the cDNA or gDNA that made up the material.

In the study's own analysis: Amplified reference gene primers provided the basis for estimating nucleated cell counts. TCRdb's copy holds only in-frame clones and misses some; the assay was immunoSEQ multiplex PCR. The V and J calls and clone size come from that table; D and trimming were worked out from the DNA. The data contain hundreds of thousands of clones, around 90% of them singletons. The V gene end was trimmed by 10 bases and the J gene end by 8 bases; junction bases not matched to a gene: 9. CDR1 MNHEY and CDR2 SMNVEV come from the germline V gene (reference sequence). The CDR3 is 12 amino acids.

Sequencing was done on a sample of peripheral blood. The receptor comes from a man aged 18 to 30 with active or convalescent COVID-19. The rearrangement links TRBV27 to TRBJ1-2, with 8 bases lining up with TRBD1. The CDR3 sequence: CATRTGWYGYTF. The CDR3 coding sequence is TGTGCCACCCGGACAGGGTGGTACGGCTACACCTTC.